The T cell receptor (beta chain) described here comes from a study of T cells after yellow fever vaccination. A process of 5'RACE template switching, which added a universal primer site and UMIs, was used to make TCR cDNA. TCRdb redid the calling of the 5' RACE reads with MiXCR, one entry per CDR3 protein. The sample yields a few hundred thousand distinct CDR3 sequences, around 8.6% seen once. CDR1 is SGHKS, CDR2 YYEKEE, per germline (reference sequence). V was cut by 0 bases and J by 6 bases, with 10 bases left in between. The CDR3 extends over 14 amino acids. This clonotype showed up just a few times.

This clonotype originated in a man aged 18 to 30 who received the YFV17D yellow fever vaccine. The material sequenced was CD4+ T cells sorted from PBMCs, taken 5 days after the yellow fever booster vaccination. The chain combines TRBV5-5 with TRBJ1-5; weak D call: TRBD1 (5 bases). CDR3 in DNA: TGTGCCAGCAGCTTGGTGACAGCGGCTCAGCCCCAGCATTTT. Its protein is CASSLVTAAQPQHF.